The 16 T cell receptor beta chains in this list originate from one sample, sequenced in a study of tumor and adjacent non-tumor tissue in lung cancer. A modified ARM-PCR protocol with three rounds of nested PCR amplified TCRbeta. TCRdb itself ran the multiplex PCR reads through MiXCR, one entry per CDR3 protein. This repertoire shows about 80,000 distinct CDR3 sequences, around 85% found once; its top ten account for 13%. This sample's RNA came from whole unsorted tissue. Input material: lung tumor tissue. The receptors were gathered from a woman aged 50 to 60 with non-small cell lung cancer.

On this clonotype itself: One junction end does not reproduce the germline sequence, and a read error may be involved. The chain links TRBV2 to TRBJ2-3; TRBD2 agrees at 11 bases. The length of the CDR3 is 15 residues. Germline CDR1 and CDR2: SNHLY and FYNNEI. CDR3 sequence reads: CTSKRLAGNTDTQYF. As DNA, the CDR3 is TGTACCAGCAAAAGACTAGCGGGAAACACAGATACGCAGTATTTT.

With respect to this clonotype: Its ends do not fully match the called genes, so a read error is possible. The CDR3 nucleotides read TGCGCCAGCGGAGAGGAAAATACGCATTATTTT. Its protein product is CASGEENTHYF. The rearrangement joins TRBV10-2 to TRBJ2-3, with D unresolved. Germline V CDR1 and CDR2: WSHSY, SAAADI. This CDR3 region has 11 residues.

As to this clonotype: The CDR3 does not end in the conserved phenylalanine or tryptophan, so this is likely a read error. No DNA is shown, since the ends of the CDR3 on it are uncertain; the CDR3 is the one TCRdb lists. CDR3 in amino acids: CAGSYSIQSSGRYNSPPHI. J is TRBJ1-6 and V is TRBV6-6. Germline CDR1 reads MNHNY; CDR2 reads SVGAGI (reference sequence). The CDR3 spans 19 amino acids, including both terminal residues.

There are a few counts of this clonotype. The rearrangement uses TRBV20-1 and TRBJ2-1; no clear D. V lost 0 bases and J lost 10, with 22 bases in between. From germline, CDR1 is DFQATT and CDR2 SNEGSKA (reference sequence). The CDR3 spans 16 residues. In nucleotides, the CDR3 is TGCAGTGCTAGAGAGTTGAGTAGCTCTAATCTCGGAGAGCAGTTCTTC. It codes for CSARELSSSNLGEQFF.

As for this clonotype: Sequence at one end of the junction differs from germline and may be a read error. The chain carries TRBV29-1 and TRBJ2-5; no clear D gene. CDR1 is SQVTM and CDR2 is ANQGSEA in the germline V gene. The CDR3 sequence is 13 residues long. In DNA form, the CDR3 reads TGCATCGTTGAAGAACAGCGCCAAGTGACCCAGTACTTC. This encodes CIVEEQRQVTQYF.

The chain combines TRBV6-1 with TRBJ1-5; D unresolved. The CDR3 spans 15 residues. CDR1 is MNHNS, CDR2 SASEGT, per germline. V was trimmed by 5 bases and J by 5 bases, leaving 16 bases between them. The CDR3 reads CASSSTSWSYQPQHF. The CDR3 nucleotides read TGTGCCAGCAGTAGTACCTCATGGAGCTATCAGCCCCAGCATTTT.

In this sample, this clonotype turned up once. At one boundary the junction diverges from the germline segment, which might be a read error. This chain joins TRBV20-1 and TRBJ2-7; D remains unclear. The CDR3 is 13 residues long. CDR1 is DFQATT and CDR2 is SNEGSKA in the germline V gene (reference sequence). This CDR3 reads CSARRGYSYEQYF. Written as DNA, the CDR3 is TGCAGTGCGCGGAGAGGCTACTCCTATGAGCAGTACTTC.

A word on this clonotype: A junction end diverges from the germline sequence, so it may reflect a read error. The rearrangement links TRBV20-1 to TRBJ2-7, with D unresolved. Germline V CDR1 and CDR2: DFQATT, SNEGSKA (reference sequence). The CDR3 has 17 residues. The CDR3 region is CSARAFVRGSDSYEQYF. In DNA form, the CDR3 reads TGTAGTGCTAGAGCCTTCGTGAGAGGTTCGGACTCCTACGAGCAGTACTTC.

By share, this clonotype counts as medium-sized. The chain is built from TRBV20-1 and TRBJ2-5; D possibly corresponds to TRBD1 (5 bases). The length of the CDR3 is 15 residues. Germline loops: CDR1 DFQATT, CDR2 SNEGSKA (reference sequence). V was clipped by 0 bases and J by 1 base, with 12 bases between them. In DNA, the CDR3 is TGCAGTGCTAGAGATTTTTTGACAGTCCAAGAGACCCAGTACTTC. Residues: CSARDFLTVQETQYF.

Concerning this clonotype itself: An end of the junction differs from the germline gene, which may be a read error. The V call is TRBV4-3, the J call TRBJ1-1, with TRBD1 matching 8 bases. CDR3 length: 15 amino acids. Germline V gene data show CDR1 as LGHNA and CDR2 as YSLEER. The chain's CDR3 is CTSSQDHADRAKAFF. CDR3 bases: TGCACCAGCAGCCAAGACCATGCGGACAGGGCCAAAGCTTTCTTT.

As regards this clonotype: The junction differs from germline at one of its ends, possibly a read error. The V call is TRBV29-1, the J call TRBJ2-1; TRBD2 is a possible D gene (5 bases). This CDR3 comprises 13 residues. Germline CDR1 SQVTM, CDR2 ANQGSEA. This chain's CDR3 is CSVDRGRRNDQFF. In DNA form, the CDR3 reads TGCAGCGTTGATAGAGGGCGTAGGAATGATCAGTTCTTC.

To note about this clonotype: The junction does not match germline at one end; this may be a read error. The chain joins TRBV20-1 to TRBJ2-7; 11 nucleotides match TRBD1. This CDR3 comprises 15 residues. Germline V gives CDR1 DFQATT, CDR2 SNEGSKA (reference sequence). The CDR3 here is CSARDRTGGWYGQYF. CDR3 DNA sequence: TGCAGTGCTAGAGATCGGACAGGGGGCTGGTACGGGCAGTACTTC.

A word on this clonotype: One end of the junction does not line up with germline, which may come from a read error. Written as DNA, the CDR3 is TGTGCCAGCAGCCAAGATCTCCACAGGGTCGGCACTGAAGCTTCCTTT. This gives the protein CASSQDLHRVGTEASF. The chain is built from TRBV4-1 and TRBJ1-1, with D possibly TRBD1 on 6 matching bases. The CDR3 is 16 amino acids. From germline, CDR1 is MGHRA and CDR2 YSYEKL.

For this clonotype: The junction departs from germline at one end; a sequencing error may be responsible. The chain employs TRBV20-1 and TRBJ2-1; TRBD1 aligns across 7 bases. CDR3 length: 17 residues. Germline loops: CDR1 DFQATT, CDR2 SNEGSKA (reference sequence). For the CDR3, the DNA is TGCAATGCTAGAGACCCAAAAGGACAGACAGGGAACAATGAGCAGTTCTTC. Protein sequence: CNARDPKGQTGNNEQFF.

Comments on this clonotype: The junction does not match germline at one end; this may be a read error. The V gene is TRBV11-2, the J gene TRBJ2-1; no reliable D call. From germline, CDR1 is SGHAT and CDR2 FQNNGV. The CDR3 has 12 residues. In DNA form, the CDR3 reads TGTGTCAATAGCCCCTCTGGATATAAGCACTTCTTC. This sequence encodes CVNSPSGYKHFF. Full variable domain (remainder filled in from reference TRBV11-2 and TRBJ2-1): EAGVAQSPRYKIIEKRQSVAFWCNPISGHATLYWYQQILGQGPKLLIQFQNNGVVDDSQLPKDRFSAERLKGVDSTLKIQPAKLEDSAVYLCVNSPSGYKHFFGPGTRLTVL.

Comment on this clonotype: This likely comes from a read error, as the CDR3 has no conserved phenylalanine or tryptophan at its end. This sequence joins TRBV11-2 and TRBJ2-1, with D possibly TRBD2 on 6 matching bases. The length of the CDR3 is 15 residues. Germline CDR1 and CDR2: SGHAT and FQNNGV. The CDR3 here is CASSFIAEGDNGQFL. CDR3 sequence (DNA): TGTGCCAGCAGCTTTATAGCGGAAGGAGACAATGGGCAGTTCCTC.